What follows are 11 T cell receptor beta chains derived from one specimen sequenced in a study of response to subunit inactivated influenza vaccine. One entry per CDR3 protein results from TCRdb running MiXCR on the RT-PCR reads. Of 600,000 to 700,000 distinct CDR3 sequences in the sample, roughly 15% were seen once. The material was PBMCs from blood, obtained 14 days before vaccination. The source is a man over 45 who received an inactivated influenza vaccine.

The rearrangement joins TRBV28 to TRBJ1-1; D unresolved. Germline V gives CDR1 MDHEN, CDR2 SYDVKM. V lost 5 bases and J lost 5, with 9 bases in between. The CDR3 has 12 amino acids. Here the CDR3 reads CASSPQRTEAFF. CDR3 DNA sequence: TGTGCCAGCAGTCCCCAGCGGACTGAAGCTTTCTTT. The entire variable domain, with the rest obtained from reference TRBV28 and TRBJ1-1, is as follows: DVKVTQSSRYLVKRTGEKVFLECVQDMDHENMFWYRQDPGLGLRLIYFSYDVKMKEKGDIPEGYSVSREKKERFSLILESASTNQTSMYLCASSPQRTEAFFGQGTRLTVV.

This chain connects TRBV7-6 to TRBJ1-5; D unresolved. The germline gives CDR1 SGHVS, CDR2 FNYEAQ. V lost 5 bases, J lost 3 bases, and 8 bases lay in between. The CDR3 contains 13 residues. The CDR3 is CASSTKPNQPQHF. The CDR3 DNA is TGTGCCAGCAGCACTAAACCCAATCAGCCCCAGCATTTT.

The chain employs TRBV4-3 and TRBJ2-7; tentative D call: TRBD1 (5 bases). CDR1 and CDR2 (germline): LGHNA, YSLEER. The CDR3 consists of 14 residues. V lost 0 bases to trimming and J lost 6 bases, with 12 bases between them. CDR3 nucleotides: TGCGCCAGCAGCCAAGATTCAGGGATGAGCGAGCAGTACTTC. Protein: CASSQDSGMSEQYF.

This clonotype occurred a few times. The chain uses TRBV6-5 and TRBJ1-2; D unresolved. The V and J ends lost 0 bases and 2 bases respectively, with 10 bases between them. Germline V gene data show CDR1 as MNHEY and CDR2 as SVGAGI. This CDR3 is 15 amino acids long. The CDR3 coding sequence is TGTGCCAGCAGTTACTCTTTCGGCAGAAACTATGGCTACACCTTC. This sequence encodes CASSYSFGRNYGYTF.

This clonotype has only a few counts. This chain joins TRBV10-3 and TRBJ2-7; D gene unclear. CDR1 is ENHRY, CDR2 SYGVKD, per germline. The CDR3 totals 13 residues. Trimming shortened V by 2 bases and J by 4 bases, and 9 bases separated the two germline ends. The CDR3 DNA sequence: TGTGCCATCAGTGAGGGACGGCCGTACGAGCAGTACTTC. This gives the protein CAISEGRPYEQYF.

This clonotype showed up just a few times. The chain uses TRBV28 and TRBJ1-5; D unclear. The CDR3 sequence is 14 residues long. Looked up from germline, CDR1 is MDHEN and CDR2 is SYDVKM. V was cut by 3 bases and J by 0 bases, with 6 bases left in between. The CDR3 DNA follows: TGTGCCAGCAGTTTTCCTTATAGCAATCAGCCCCAGCATTTT. Residues: CASSFPYSNQPQHF. The whole variable domain, remainder taken from reference TRBV28 and TRBJ1-5, is DVKVTQSSRYLVKRTGEKVFLECVQDMDHENMFWYRQDPGLGLRLIYFSYDVKMKEKGDIPEGYSVSREKKERFSLILESASTNQTSMYLCASSFPYSNQPQHFGDGTRLSIL.

The V gene is TRBV4-2, the J gene TRBJ2-3, with 13 bases fitting TRBD2. Germline CDR1 reads LGHNA; CDR2 reads YNFKEQ. V was pared by 2 bases and J by 4 bases, with 12 bases of the junction left unmatched. CDR3 size: 19 residues. CDR3 region: CASSQNGLAGVQGPDTQYF. In DNA form, the CDR3 reads TGTGCCAGCAGCCAAAACGGACTAGCGGGAGTTCAAGGGCCAGATACGCAGTATTTT.

This clonotype has only a few counts. The CDR3 DNA follows: TGCGCCAGCAGCCTGAAGGAGGGGGGTGAGCAGTTCTTC. Amino acids: CASSLKEGGEQFF. The chain combines TRBV4-1 with TRBJ2-1; either TRBD1 or TRBD2 may fit D (6 bases each). The V gene's germline CDR1 is MGHRA and CDR2 YSYEKL. Trimming cost V 4 bases and J 9 bases, with 13 bases left between them. The CDR3 is 13 amino acids.

There are many counts of this clonotype. This chain links TRBV28 with TRBJ1-5; 9 nucleotides agree with TRBD1. The J segment lost 4 bases and the V segment lost 6 bases, leaving 1 base of the junction unmatched. Germline CDR1 reads MDHEN; CDR2 reads SYDVKM. The CDR3 extends over 13 amino acids. The CDR3 bases are TGTGCCAGCAGGACAGGGGGGAATCAGCCCCAGCATTTT. It translates to CASRTGGNQPQHF.

The V and J genes are TRBV6-2 or TRBV6-3 and TRBJ1-5, with TRBD1 identical over 7 bases. The trim removed 2 bases at V and 0 bases at J, leaving 4 bases unmatched. Germline assignment: CDR1 MNHEY and CDR2 SVGEGT. The CDR3 sequence is 16 residues long. The CDR3 nucleotides read TGTGCCAGCAGTTACGACAGGGCGTATAGCAATCAGCCCCAGCATTTT. Protein product: CASSYDRAYSNQPQHF.

The chain is built from TRBV19 and TRBJ2-1, with TRBD2 matching 8 bases. Germline V gene data show CDR1 as LNHDA and CDR2 as SQIVND (reference sequence). The CDR3 totals 13 residues. J gave up 9 bases and V 1 base, and 2 bases lay outside the gene matches. The CDR3 reads CASSIGTSTEQFF. The CDR3 DNA sequence: TGTGCCAGTAGTATAGGGACTAGCACTGAGCAGTTCTTC.